These T cell receptor beta chains were read from a single sample in a study of identical twins. TCRdb independently ran MiXCR on the 5' RACE reads; one entry per CDR3 protein. The profile shows 520,000 or so distinct CDR3 sequences, around 20% of them singletons. This sample was shared with a second study, whose subject was T cells expressing NK-cell markers.

The source material was CD4+ T cells sorted from blood. These TCRs come from a woman aged 18-29 years in good health. Both conserved end residues are part of each CDR3. The order of the fields is D gene, CDR3 length, V gene, J gene, CDR3 protein. A D gene is named only where the DNA matches it firmly.

TRBD1,21,TRBV6-2/TRBV6-3,TRBJ2-3,CASSPTPGRWRDREFTDTQYF
TRBD1,14,TRBV4-3,TRBJ2-7,CASSQDRTGREQYF
-,14,TRBV6-1,TRBJ1-1,CASSERQSNTEAFF
-,15,TRBV15,TRBJ2-1,CATSRESLAYNEQFF
-,16,TRBV6-5,TRBJ2-7,CASSYSGDPPVYEQYF
-,15,TRBV6-5,TRBJ1-2,CASSSGRSHLYGYTF
-,14,TRBV12-3/TRBV12-4,TRBJ2-1,CASSKGWAYNEQFF
TRBD1,15,TRBV12-3/TRBV12-4,TRBJ2-1,CASSFGRGFDNEQFF
-,13,TRBV12-3/TRBV12-4,TRBJ1-2,CASRVRSPYGYTF
-,15,TRBV5-1,TRBJ2-1,CASSLEGGAYNEQFF